This paragraph reports one T cell receptor beta chain. The antigen this receptor binds is unknown. No base qualities exist here, and no much larger clone lies one base off it. This sample is part of a study of blood T cell repertoires in COVID-19 (dated by TCRdb to the early 2020s). Looking at the study overall: Collaborator samples came from the United States, Italy and Spain and covered acute and convalescent phases of COVID-19. The material from the prospective study consisted of cDNA or gDNA derived from T cells, B-cell-depleted T cells, or PBMCs. Subjects who had been exposed to COVID-19, were actively infected with it, or had recovered from it provided the deeply sampled blood TCRbeta repertoires that made up the dataset. A freely available public database, intended as a resource for researchers studying the immune response to SARS-CoV-2, is where the repertoires were released. The samples were drawn from the first 160 participants of the ongoing ImmuneRACE study and from 1,254 subjects provided by 6 global collaborators. Nearly every sample came with metadata listing a de-identified subject ID, COVID-19 status, age in years and sex. Where HLA class I and class II types were available, the types were taken from metadata supplied by the sample provider, not from assay-based typing.

One collaborating source in Seattle enrolled patients during active infection and followed them longitudinally through the course of disease. The collaborating institutions used their own protocols to collect whole blood in K2EDTA tubes. For TCRbeta analysis, collaborators shipped samples as frozen whole blood, isolated PBMCs, or DNA extracted from either of those sample types. The full study reports these points: How much clinical and demographic metadata was included differed by source and by participant, and the metadata was provided uncurated.

TCRbeta CDR3 regions were amplified from genomic DNA using the immunoSEQ Assay, a bias-controlled multiplex PCR. The authors' pipeline ran thus. Within the assay, amplification of reference gene primers was used to estimate how many nucleated cells each sample contained. Sequence reads were collapsed and filtered to measure the absolute abundance of every unique TCRbeta CDR3 rearrangement. Productive Simpson clonality was computed per sample as the square root of Simpson's diversity index over productive rearrangements. Sourced from immuneACCESS, this table was stored by TCRdb with only in-frame sequences that have V and J called. A share of the clones is absent; for the studies checked, an unresolved V gene accounts for under half, and the remainder has no known explanation. The DNA was the basis for D and trimming; V, J and clone size are from that table. This sample has about 69,000 clones in its table, and under 85% of those were observed once. Jointly, the top ten make up 13% of the sample.

Spanning cysteine to phenylalanine, the CDR3 consists of 14 amino acids. Just the 42-base CDR3 DNA is kept, in frame starting at base 1. After removal of 5 bases from V and 5 bases from J, the junction retains 8 bases not matched to a gene. CDR1 SEHNR and CDR2 FQNEAQ are derived from the germline V gene (reference sequence). The specimen sequenced was peripheral blood. Recombination connected TRBV7-9 to TRBJ2-7; 8 central bases correspond to TRBD1. The source is a man in his forties or fifties with COVID-19, enrolled during active disease. The DNA is TGTGCCAGCAGCCCGCGGGACAGGTTGCACGAGCAGTACTTC. Translated, this is CASSPRDRLHEQYF.